A selection of T cell receptor beta chains follows, all from one sample in a study of shared clonotypes between healthy human individuals. Sequencing used immunoSEQ multiplex PCR; TCRdb keeps in-frame clones, though not all of them. The sample contains 1,400,000 or so clones, 98% of which appear only once. Sequencing used naive CD4+ T cells sorted from blood. Receptor source: a man younger than 45 in good health. Both conserved end residues are part of each CDR3. The order of the fields is V gene, CDR3 protein.

TRBV5-5 | CASSLESFGYTF
TRBV7-6 | CASSLARDTDYEQYF
TRBV5-1 | CASSLAEDNTEAFF
TRBV5-6 | CASSLRDSWNTGELFF
TRBV11-2 | CASSLDWETQYF
TRBV28 | CASSLFWEGVYF
TRBV7-8 | CASSDHPRDRGYEQYF
TRBV5-6 | CASSFAGRGYTEAFF
TRBV6-5 | CASSYSDSSQPQHF
TRBV5-4 | CASSPRENWQSNGYTF
TRBV27 | CASSLRARSVDSSTDTQYF
TRBV9 | CASSVVVAHSGANVLTF
TRBV10-1 | CASSESKTLRDRQFF
TRBV5-1 | CASRALVGGFYEQYF
TRBV19 | CASSSLTSGRPRGTGELFF
TRBV5-1 | CASSLAGGGSYNEQFF
TRBV11-2 | CASSPSVLAGGEQYF
TRBV27 | CASSYRLGNTIYF
TRBV27 | CASSFLGLAGYNEQFF
TRBV5-5 | CASSEGLAGPYNEQFF
TRBV7-9 | CASSPQGAKNTEAFF
TRBV7-9 | CASAESYGYTF
TRBV5-4 | CASSISSGSSYEQYF
TRBV15 | CATSRRGGYYGYTF
TRBV2 | CASRPRRPSREYRDNEQFF
TRBV9 | CASSLTWTGSSNYMSYTF
TRBV9 | CASSVTSGGYEQYF
TRBV7-2 | CASSQDRAGNTIYF
TRBV29-1 | CSVGGGWGYTF
TRBV27 | CASSPQGPRQPQHF
TRBV9 | CASSVVSQGANYGYTF
TRBV6-5 | CASSPGAMYEQYF
TRBV6-5 | CASSPAGGGNQPQHF
TRBV5-5 | CASHDRVFTDTQYF
TRBV20-1 | CSVRLAYEQYF
TRBV29-1 | CSVKWGTYYGYTF
TRBV5-1 | CASSGTGTDSYEQYF